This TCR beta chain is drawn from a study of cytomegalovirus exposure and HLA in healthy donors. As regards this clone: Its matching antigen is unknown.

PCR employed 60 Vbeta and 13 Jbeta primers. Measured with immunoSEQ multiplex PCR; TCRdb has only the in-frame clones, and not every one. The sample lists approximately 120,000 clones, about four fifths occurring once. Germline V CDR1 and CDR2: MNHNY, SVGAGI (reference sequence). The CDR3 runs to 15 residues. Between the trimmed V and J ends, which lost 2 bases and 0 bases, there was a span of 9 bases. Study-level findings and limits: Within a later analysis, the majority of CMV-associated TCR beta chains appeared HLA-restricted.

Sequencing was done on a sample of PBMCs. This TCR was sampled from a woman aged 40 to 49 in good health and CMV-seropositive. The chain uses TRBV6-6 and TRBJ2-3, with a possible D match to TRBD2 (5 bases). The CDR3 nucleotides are TGTGCCAGCAGTTACGAGGGCGGGAGCACAGATACGCAGTATTTT. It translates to CASSYEGGSTDTQYF.